The clone carrying this T cell receptor (beta chain) was found many times. TCRdb passed the multiplex PCR reads through MiXCR, listing each CDR3 protein once. Found here are fewer than 250,000 distinct CDR3 sequences, about 30% of them singletons; the top ten hold 1.4%. The record originates from a study of breast tumors, draining lymph nodes, adjacent tissues. Samples came from axillary lymph nodes draining the breast cancer. CDR1 is SEHNR, CDR2 FQNEAQ, per germline (reference sequence). Trimming at V came to 5 bases and at J to 2 bases, leaving 3 bases not matched to a gene. CDR3 length: 15 residues.

This TCR derives from a female donor with breast cancer. Some clones in this sample may be carry-over from other donors' samples. Sequencing input: axillary lymph node tissue. The chain links TRBV7-9 to TRBJ2-3, with TRBD2 matching over 11 bases. The chain's CDR3 is CASSPGLADTDTQYF. The CDR3 DNA sequence: TGTGCCAGCAGCCCGGGACTAGCGGACACAGATACGCAGTATTTT.